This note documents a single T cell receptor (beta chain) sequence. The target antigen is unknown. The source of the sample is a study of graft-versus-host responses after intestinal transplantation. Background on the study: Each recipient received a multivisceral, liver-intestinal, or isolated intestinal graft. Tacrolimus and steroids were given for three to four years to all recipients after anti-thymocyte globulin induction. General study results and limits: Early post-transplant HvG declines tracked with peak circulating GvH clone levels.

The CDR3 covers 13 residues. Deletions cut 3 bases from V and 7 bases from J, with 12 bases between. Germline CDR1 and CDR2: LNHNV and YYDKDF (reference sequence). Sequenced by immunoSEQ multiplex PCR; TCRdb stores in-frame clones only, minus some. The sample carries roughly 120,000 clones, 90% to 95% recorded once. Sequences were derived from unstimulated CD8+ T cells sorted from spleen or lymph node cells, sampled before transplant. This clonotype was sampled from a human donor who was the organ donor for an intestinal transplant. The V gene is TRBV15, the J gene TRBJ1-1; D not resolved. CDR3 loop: CATSRIQIGEAFF. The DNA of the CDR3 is TGTGCCACCAGCAGGATTCAAATTGGTGAAGCTTTCTTT.